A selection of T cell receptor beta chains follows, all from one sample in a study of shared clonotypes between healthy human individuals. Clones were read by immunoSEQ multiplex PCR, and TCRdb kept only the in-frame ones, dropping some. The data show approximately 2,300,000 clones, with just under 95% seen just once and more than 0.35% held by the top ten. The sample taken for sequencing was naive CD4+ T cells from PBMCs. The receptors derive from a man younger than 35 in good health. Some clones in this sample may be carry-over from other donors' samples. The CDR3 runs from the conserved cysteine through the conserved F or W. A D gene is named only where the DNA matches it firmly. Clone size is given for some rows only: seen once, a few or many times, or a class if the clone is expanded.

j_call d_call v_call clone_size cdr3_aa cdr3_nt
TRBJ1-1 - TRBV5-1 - CASSLVPGNTEAFF TGCGCCAGCAGCTTGGTCCCCGGGAACACTGAAGCTTTCTTT
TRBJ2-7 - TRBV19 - CASSMVPEEFYEQYF TGTGCCAGTAGTATGGTTCCGGAGGAGTTTTACGAGCAGTACTTC
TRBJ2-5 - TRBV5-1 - CASSLWRRQETQYF TGCGCCAGCAGCTTGTGGCGGAGACAAGAGACCCAGTACTTC
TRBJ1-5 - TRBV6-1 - CASSETRAGNQPQHF TGTGCCAGCAGTGAAACCCGGGCGGGCAATCAGCCCCAGCATTTT
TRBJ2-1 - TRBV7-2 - CASSSPRASRPHEQFF TGTGCCAGCAGCTCCCCCAGGGCCTCCCGGCCCCATGAGCAGTTCTTC
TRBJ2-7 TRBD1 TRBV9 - CASSQTGTASYEQYF TGTGCCAGCAGCCAGACAGGGACCGCTTCCTACGAGCAGTACTTC
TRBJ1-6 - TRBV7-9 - CASSDLQRGYNSPLHF TGTGCCAGCAGCGACCTACAGAGGGGCTATAATTCACCCCTCCACTTT
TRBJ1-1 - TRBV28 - CASTGAIGLMNTEAFF TGTGCCAGCACCGGAGCAATTGGCCTTATGAACACTGAAGCTTTCTTT
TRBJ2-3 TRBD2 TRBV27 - CASSLRVAGGEDTQYF TGTGCCAGCAGTTTAAGGGTAGCGGGAGGGGAAGATACGCAGTATTTT
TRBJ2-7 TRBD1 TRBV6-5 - CASSYSRGQSYEQYF TGTGCCAGCAGTTACTCCCGGGGACAGAGCTACGAGCAGTACTTC
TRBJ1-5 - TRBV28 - CASSLKGGYSNQPQHF TGTGCCAGCAGTTTAAAAGGCGGATATAGCAATCAGCCCCAGCATTTT
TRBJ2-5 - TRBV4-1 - CASSQVYGSTQYF TGCGCCAGCAGCCAAGTCTATGGGAGTACCCAGTACTTC
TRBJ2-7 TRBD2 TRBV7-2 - CASSLAGLAVEGYEQYF TGTGCCAGCAGCTTAGCGGGACTAGCGGTAGAGGGGTACGAGCAGTACTTC
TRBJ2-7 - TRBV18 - CASSPRDPGLWEQYF TGTGCCAGCTCTCCCCGGGACCCTGGATTATGGGAGCAGTACTTC
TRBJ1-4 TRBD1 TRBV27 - CASSKDRVDEKLFF TGTGCCAGCAGTAAGGACAGGGTAGATGAAAAACTGTTTTTT
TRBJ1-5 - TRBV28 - CASSLSFGAGSNQPQHF TGTGCCAGCAGTTTAAGTTTCGGGGCAGGTAGCAATCAGCCCCAGCATTTT
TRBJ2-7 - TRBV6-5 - CASSTQVREQYF TGTGCCAGCAGTACCCAGGTCCGGGAGCAGTACTTC
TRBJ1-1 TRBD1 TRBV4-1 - CASSWDRGTEAFF TGCGCCAGCAGTTGGGACAGGGGCACTGAAGCTTTCTTT
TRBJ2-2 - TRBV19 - CASSRGVGELFF TGTGCCAGTAGTAGAGGTGTCGGGGAGCTGTTTTTT
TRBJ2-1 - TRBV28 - CASLRPGTGYNEQFF TGTGCCAGCCTAAGACCGGGAACTGGCTACAATGAGCAGTTCTTC
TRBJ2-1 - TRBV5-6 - CASSLSPGARNEQFF TGTGCCAGCAGCTTGTCACCAGGGGCCAGGAATGAGCAGTTCTTC
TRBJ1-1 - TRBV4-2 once CASSQDLTTASNLEAFF TGTGCCAGCAGCCAAGACCTTACGACAGCCAGTAACCTTGAAGCTTTCTTT
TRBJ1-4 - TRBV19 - CASRTQRGEKLFF TGTGCCAGTCGGACCCAACGGGGTGAAAAACTGTTTTTT
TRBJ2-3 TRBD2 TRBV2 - CASSPRTSRRTDTQYF TGTGCCAGCAGTCCAAGGACTAGCCGGCGTACAGATACGCAGTATTTT
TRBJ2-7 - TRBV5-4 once CASSPTPDSAYEQYF TGTGCCAGCAGCCCCACACCCGACTCAGCCTACGAGCAGTACTTC
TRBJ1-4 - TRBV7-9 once CASSSGSTGNEKLFF TGTGCCAGCAGCTCCGGATCGACGGGTAATGAAAAACTGTTTTTT
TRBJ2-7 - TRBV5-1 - CASSLGQNSHEQYF TGCGCCAGCAGCTTGGGACAGAACTCGCACGAGCAGTACTTC
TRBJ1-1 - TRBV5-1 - CASSLEQGTEAFF TGCGCCAGCAGCTTGGAACAGGGCACTGAAGCTTTCTTT
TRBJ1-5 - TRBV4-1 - CASSQGGNQPQHF TGCGCCAGCAGCCAAGGGGGAAATCAGCCCCAGCATTTT
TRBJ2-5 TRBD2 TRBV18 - CASSPKEAGGEETQYF TGTGCCAGCTCACCGAAGGAGGCGGGAGGGGAAGAGACCCAGTACTTC